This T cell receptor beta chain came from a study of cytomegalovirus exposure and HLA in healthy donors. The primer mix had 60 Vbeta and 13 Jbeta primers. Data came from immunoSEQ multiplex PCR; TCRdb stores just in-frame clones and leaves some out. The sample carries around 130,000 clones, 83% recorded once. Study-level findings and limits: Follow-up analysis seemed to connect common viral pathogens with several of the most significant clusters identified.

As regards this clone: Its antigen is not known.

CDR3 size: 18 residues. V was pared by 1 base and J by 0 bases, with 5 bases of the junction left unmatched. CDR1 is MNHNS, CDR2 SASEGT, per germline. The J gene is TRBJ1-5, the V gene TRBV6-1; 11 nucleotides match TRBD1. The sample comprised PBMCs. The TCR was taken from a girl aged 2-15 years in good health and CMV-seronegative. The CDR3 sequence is CASSEDRDRGCSNQPQHF. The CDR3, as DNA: TGTGCCAGCAGTGAAGACCGGGACAGGGGGTGTAGCAATCAGCCCCAGCATTTT.